The TCR beta chain described here comes from a study of cytomegalovirus exposure and HLA in healthy donors. In regard to this clone: The target antigen is unknown.

The primer mix had 60 Vbeta and 13 Jbeta primers. Sequencing used immunoSEQ multiplex PCR; TCRdb keeps in-frame clones, though not all of them. Of under 200,000 clones listed, 70% to 85% are singletons. The CDR3 runs 16 residues. CDR1 and CDR2 from the germline V gene are MNHNS and SASEGT. Unmatched junction bases numbered 6, after V lost 4 bases and J lost 2 bases. Findings and limits, study-wide: Apparent HLA restriction characterized most CMV-associated TCR beta chains in a later analysis. Indistinguishable V segments such as TRBV6-2 and TRBV6-3 were excluded. Relative to the roughly 690-donor mean, N-insertions were reportedly fewer in an Asian-associated ancestry cluster in a later analysis.

The chain carries TRBV6-1 and TRBJ2-2, with 8 bases aligning to TRBD1. This clonotype originated in a man in his forties or fifties in good health and CMV-seronegative. The sequencing sample was made of PBMCs. CDR3 region: CASSANRGRNTGELFF. CDR3 DNA sequence: TGTGCCAGCAGTGCCAACAGGGGGAGAAACACCGGGGAGCTGTTTTTT.